These 2 T cell receptor beta chains originate from one sample sequenced in a study of T-cell reconstitution after alpha-beta-depleted transplantation in children. Unique molecular identifiers were incorporated into the prepared TCRbeta library. TCRdb redid the calling of the PCR reads with MiXCR, one entry per CDR3 protein. The table has more than 200,000 distinct CDR3 sequences, under 20% seen once. The sequenced sample was PBMCs, mostly from graft donor cells, obtained 360 days after TCRalphabeta/CD19-depleted stem cell transplant. These receptors were obtained from a male patient aged 2 to 9 who had a stem cell transplant for acute lymphoblastic leukemia, so the T cells may come from the graft donor.

J is TRBJ1-1 and V is TRBV7-2, with TRBD1 identical over 8 bases. J was trimmed by 5 bases and V by 5 bases; bases with no gene match: 13. CDR1 is SGHTA, CDR2 FQGNSA, per germline. The CDR3 has 16 residues. The CDR3 region is CASSPRAPGGDTEAFF. The CDR3 DNA reads TGTGCCAGCAGCCCGAGGGCCCCAGGGGGCGATACTGAAGCTTTCTTT. Full variable domain (remainder filled in from reference TRBV7-2 and TRBJ1-1): GAGVSQSPSNKVTEKGKDVELRCDPISGHTALYWYRQSLGQGLEFLIYFQGNSAPDKSGLPSDRFSAERTGGSVSTLTIQRTQQEDSAVYLCASSPRAPGGDTEAFFGQGTRLTVV.

There are a few counts of this clonotype. The genes are TRBV12-3 or TRBV12-4 and TRBJ1-5; a weak D match, TRBD1 (5 bases). The CDR3 spans 14 residues. Trimming left V 5 bases short and J 5 bases short, with 13 bases between. CDR3 protein: CASSLDSPDQPQHF. CDR3 nucleotides: TGTGCCAGCAGTCTAGACAGCCCGGATCAGCCCCAGCATTTT.